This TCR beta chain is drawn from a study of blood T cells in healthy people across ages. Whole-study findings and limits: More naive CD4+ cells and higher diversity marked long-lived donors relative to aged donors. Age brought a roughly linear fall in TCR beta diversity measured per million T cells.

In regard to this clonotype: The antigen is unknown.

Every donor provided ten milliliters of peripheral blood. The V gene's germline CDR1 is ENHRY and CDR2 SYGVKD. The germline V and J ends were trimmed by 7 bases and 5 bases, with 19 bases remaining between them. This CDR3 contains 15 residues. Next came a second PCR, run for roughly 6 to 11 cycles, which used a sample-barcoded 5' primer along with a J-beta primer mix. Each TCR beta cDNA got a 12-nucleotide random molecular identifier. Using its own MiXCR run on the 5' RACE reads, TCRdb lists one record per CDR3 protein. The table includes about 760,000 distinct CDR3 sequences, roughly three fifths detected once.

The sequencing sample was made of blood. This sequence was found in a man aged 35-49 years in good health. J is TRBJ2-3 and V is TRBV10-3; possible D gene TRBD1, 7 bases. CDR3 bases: TGTGCCATCAAAGGAGGGGGCATTGATAGAGATACGCAGTATTTT. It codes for CAIKGGGIDRDTQYF.